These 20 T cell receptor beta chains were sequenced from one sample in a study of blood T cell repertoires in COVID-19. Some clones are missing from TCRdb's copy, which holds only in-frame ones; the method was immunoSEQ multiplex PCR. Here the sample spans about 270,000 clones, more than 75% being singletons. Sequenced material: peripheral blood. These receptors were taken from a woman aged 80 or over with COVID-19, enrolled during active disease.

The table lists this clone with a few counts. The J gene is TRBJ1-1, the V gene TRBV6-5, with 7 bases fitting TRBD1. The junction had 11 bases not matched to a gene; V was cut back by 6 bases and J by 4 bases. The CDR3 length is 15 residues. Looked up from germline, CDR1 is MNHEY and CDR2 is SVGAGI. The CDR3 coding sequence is TGTGCCAGCAGCGTGACAGGGCGCTTTACCACTGAAGCTTTCTTT. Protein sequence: CASSVTGRFTTEAFF.

The CDR3 bases are TGTGCCAGCAGTGCCAGGGGAGATAGACAAGAGACCCAGTACTTC. The encoded protein is CASSARGDRQETQYF. The rearrangement joins TRBV6-4 to TRBJ2-5; a possible D gene is TRBD1 (6 bases). Germline V gives CDR1 MRHNA, CDR2 SNTAGT. This CDR3 is built from 15 residues. V was trimmed by 4 bases and J by 2 bases, leaving 14 bases between them.

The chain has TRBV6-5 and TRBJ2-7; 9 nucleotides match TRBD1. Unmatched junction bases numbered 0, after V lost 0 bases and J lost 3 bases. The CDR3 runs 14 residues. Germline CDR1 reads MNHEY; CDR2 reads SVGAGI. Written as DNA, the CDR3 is TGTGCCAGCAGTTACTCGGACAGGGGCTACGAGCAGTACTTC. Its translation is CASSYSDRGYEQYF.

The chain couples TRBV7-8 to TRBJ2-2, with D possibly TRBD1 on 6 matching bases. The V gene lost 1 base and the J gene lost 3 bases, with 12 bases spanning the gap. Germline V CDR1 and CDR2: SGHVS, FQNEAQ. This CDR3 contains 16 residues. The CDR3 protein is CASSLVSRGYTGELFF. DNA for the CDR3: TGTGCCAGCAGCTTAGTAAGCAGGGGTTACACCGGGGAGCTGTTTTTT.

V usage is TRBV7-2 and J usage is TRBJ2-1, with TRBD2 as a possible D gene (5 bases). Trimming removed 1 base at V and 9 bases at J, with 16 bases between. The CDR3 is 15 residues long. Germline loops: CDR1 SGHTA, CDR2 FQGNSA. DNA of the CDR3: TGTGCCAGCAGCTTAGTAAAAACCTTGGACTTTGAGCAGTTCTTC. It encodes CASSLVKTLDFEQFF.

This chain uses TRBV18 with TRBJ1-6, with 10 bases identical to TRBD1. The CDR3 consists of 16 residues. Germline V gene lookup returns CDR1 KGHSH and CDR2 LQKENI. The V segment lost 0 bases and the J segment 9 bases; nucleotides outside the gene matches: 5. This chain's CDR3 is CASSPPGGQGISPLHF. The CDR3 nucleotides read TGTGCCAGCTCACCACCCGGGGGACAGGGGATTTCACCCCTCCACTTT.

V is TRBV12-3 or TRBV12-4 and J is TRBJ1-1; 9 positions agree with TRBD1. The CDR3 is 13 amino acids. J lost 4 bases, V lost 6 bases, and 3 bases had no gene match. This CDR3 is CASRTQGATEAFF. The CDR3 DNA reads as TGTGCCAGCAGGACACAGGGGGCCACTGAAGCTTTCTTT.

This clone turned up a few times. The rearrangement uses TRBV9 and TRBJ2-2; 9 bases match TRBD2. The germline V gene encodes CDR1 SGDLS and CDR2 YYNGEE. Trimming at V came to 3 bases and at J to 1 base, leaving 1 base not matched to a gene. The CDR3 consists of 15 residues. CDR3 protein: CASSGSGGNTGELFF. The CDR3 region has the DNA TGTGCCAGCAGCGGTAGCGGGGGGAACACCGGGGAGCTGTTTTTT.

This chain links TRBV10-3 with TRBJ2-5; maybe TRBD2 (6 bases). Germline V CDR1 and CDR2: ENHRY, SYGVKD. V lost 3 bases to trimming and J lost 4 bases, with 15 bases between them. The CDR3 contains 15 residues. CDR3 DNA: TGTGCCATCAGTGACCCCGCACGGGGAGGAGAGACCCAGTACTTC. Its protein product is CAISDPARGGETQYF.

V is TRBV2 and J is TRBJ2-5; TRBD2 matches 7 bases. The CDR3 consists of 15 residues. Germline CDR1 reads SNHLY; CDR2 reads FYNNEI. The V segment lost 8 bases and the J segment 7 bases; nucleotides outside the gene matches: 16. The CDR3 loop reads CASDTRMTSMATQYF. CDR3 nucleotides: TGTGCCAGCGACACGAGAATGACTAGCATGGCGACCCAGTACTTC.

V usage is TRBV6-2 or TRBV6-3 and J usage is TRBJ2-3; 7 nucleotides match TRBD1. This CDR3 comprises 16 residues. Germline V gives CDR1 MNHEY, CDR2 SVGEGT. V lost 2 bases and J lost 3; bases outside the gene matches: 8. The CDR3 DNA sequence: TGTGCCAGCAGTTACGCGGCCAGGGGGTCGACAGATACGCAGTATTTT. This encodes CASSYAARGSTDTQYF.

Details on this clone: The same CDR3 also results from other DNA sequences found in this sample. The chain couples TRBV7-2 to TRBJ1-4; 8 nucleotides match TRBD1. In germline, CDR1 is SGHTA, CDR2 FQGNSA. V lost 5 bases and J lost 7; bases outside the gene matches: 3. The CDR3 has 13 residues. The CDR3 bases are TGTGCCAGCAGCGGACAGGGCGGTGAAAAACTGTTTTTT. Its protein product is CASSGQGGEKLFF.

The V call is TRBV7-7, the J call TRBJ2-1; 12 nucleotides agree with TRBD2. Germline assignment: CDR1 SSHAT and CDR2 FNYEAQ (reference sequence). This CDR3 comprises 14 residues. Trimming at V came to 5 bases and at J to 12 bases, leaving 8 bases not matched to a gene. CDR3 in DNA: TGTGCCAGCAGCGAACTAGCGGGGGGAGGAAGGCAGTTCTTC. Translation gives CASSELAGGGRQFF.

CDR3 sequence (DNA): TGTGCCAGCAGCTTAAGGTCGACGGTAGCGGACTACAATGAGCAGTTCTTC. Residues: CASSLRSTVADYNEQFF. V and J are TRBV7-2 and TRBJ2-1; D is possibly TRBD2 (6 bases). The CDR3 runs 17 residues. Germline loops: CDR1 SGHTA, CDR2 FQGNSA. V was pared by 2 bases and J by 3 bases, with 17 bases between.

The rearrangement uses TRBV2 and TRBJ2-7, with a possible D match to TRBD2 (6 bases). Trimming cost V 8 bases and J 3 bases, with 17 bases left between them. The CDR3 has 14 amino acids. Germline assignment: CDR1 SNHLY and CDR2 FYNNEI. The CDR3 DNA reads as TGTGCCAGCCGGGTTAGCGGATACTACTACGAGCAGTACGTC. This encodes CASRVSGYYYEQYV.

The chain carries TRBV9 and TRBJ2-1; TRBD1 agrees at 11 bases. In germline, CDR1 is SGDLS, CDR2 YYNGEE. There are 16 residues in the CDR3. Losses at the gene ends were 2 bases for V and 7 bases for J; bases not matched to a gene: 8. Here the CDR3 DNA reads TGTGCCAGCAGCGTTACATTGGGACAGGGGGAAAATGAGCAGTTCTTC. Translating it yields CASSVTLGQGENEQFF.

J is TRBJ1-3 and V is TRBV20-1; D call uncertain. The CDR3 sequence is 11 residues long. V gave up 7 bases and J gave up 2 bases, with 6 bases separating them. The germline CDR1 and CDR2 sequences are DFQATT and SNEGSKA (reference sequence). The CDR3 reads CSGATGNTIYF. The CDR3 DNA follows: TGCAGTGGAGCGACTGGAAACACCATATATTTT.

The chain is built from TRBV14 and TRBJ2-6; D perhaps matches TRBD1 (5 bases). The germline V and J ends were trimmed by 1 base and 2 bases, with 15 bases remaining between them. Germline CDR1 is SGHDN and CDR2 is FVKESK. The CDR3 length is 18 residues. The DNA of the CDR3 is TGTGCCAGCAGCCAAGGCCGAGACAGCTCCCCTGGGGCCAACGTCCTGACTTTC. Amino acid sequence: CASSQGRDSSPGANVLTF.

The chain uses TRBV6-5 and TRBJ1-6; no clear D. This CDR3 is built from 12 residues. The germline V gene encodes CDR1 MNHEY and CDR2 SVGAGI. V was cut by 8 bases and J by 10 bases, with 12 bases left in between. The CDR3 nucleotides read TGTGCCAGCTCTGTTTCGAGATCACCCCTCCACTTT. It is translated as CASSVSRSPLHF.

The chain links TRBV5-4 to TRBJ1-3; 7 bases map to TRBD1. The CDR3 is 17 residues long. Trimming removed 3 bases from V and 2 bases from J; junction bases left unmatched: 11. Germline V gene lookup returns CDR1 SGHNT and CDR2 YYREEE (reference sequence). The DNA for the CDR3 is TGTGCCAGCAGCTCTGGGGGGACAGAAGGGGCTGGAAACACCATATATTTT. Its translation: CASSSGGTEGAGNTIYF. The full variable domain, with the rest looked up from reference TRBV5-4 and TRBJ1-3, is ETGVTQSPTHLIKTRGQQVTLRCSSQSGHNTVSWYQQALGQGPQFIFQYYREEENGRGNFPPRFSGLQFPNYSSELNVNALELDDSALYLCASSSGGTEGAGNTIYFGEGSWLTVV.